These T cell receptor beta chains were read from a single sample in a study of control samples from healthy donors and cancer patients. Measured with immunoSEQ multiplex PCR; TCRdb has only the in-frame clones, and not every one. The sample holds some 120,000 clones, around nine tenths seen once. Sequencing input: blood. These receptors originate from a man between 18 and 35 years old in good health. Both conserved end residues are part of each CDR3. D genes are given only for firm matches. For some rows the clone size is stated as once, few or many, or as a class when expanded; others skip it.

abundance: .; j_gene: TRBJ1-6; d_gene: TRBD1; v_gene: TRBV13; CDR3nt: TGTGCCAGCAGCTGGGGGGGGACAGCTAGATCACCCCTCCACTTT; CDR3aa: CASSWGGTARSPLHF
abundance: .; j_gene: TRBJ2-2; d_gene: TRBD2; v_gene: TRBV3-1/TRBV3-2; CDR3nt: TGTGCCAGCAGCCAAGGTAGCGGGGCCCTCAGGGAGCTGTTTTTT; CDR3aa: CASSQGSGALRELFF
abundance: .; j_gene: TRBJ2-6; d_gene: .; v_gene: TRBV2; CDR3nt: TGTGCCAGCAGTGAGGCCCACTCTGGGGCCAACGTCCTGACTTTC; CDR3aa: CASSEAHSGANVLTF
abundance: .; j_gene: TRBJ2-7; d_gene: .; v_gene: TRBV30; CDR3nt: TGTGCCTGGAGCCTACAGGGCTACGAGCAGTACTTC; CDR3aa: CAWSLQGYEQYF
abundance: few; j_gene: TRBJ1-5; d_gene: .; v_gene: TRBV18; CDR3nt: TGTGCCAGCTCACCAGGGGATCAGCCCCAGCATTTT; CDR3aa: CASSPGDQPQHF
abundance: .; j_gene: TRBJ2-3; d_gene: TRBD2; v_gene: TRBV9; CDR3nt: TGTGCCAGCAGCGTGGGGCGGGAGGGCCGAGATACGCAGTATTTT; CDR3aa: CASSVGREGRDTQYF
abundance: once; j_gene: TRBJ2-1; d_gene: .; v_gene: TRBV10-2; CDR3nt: TGCGCCAGCAGTGAGCAGGGAAATGAGCAGTTCTTC; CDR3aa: CASSEQGNEQFF
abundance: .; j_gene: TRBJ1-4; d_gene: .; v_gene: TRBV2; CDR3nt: TGTGCCAGCACCCTAGGGGAAAAACTGTTTTTT; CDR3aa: CASTLGEKLFF
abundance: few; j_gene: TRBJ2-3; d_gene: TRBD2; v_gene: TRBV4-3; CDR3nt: TGCGCCAGCAGCCAACTAGCGGGAGTGGGCACAGATACGCAGTATTTT; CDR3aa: CASSQLAGVGTDTQYF
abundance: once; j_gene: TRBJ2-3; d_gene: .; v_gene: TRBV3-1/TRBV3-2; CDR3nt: TGTGCCAGCTCCCTTGGCCTCGGTGCCCCCACAGATACGCAGTATTTT; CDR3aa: CASSLGLGAPTDTQYF
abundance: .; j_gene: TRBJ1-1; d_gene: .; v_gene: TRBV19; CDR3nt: TGTGCCAGTAGTTTTACCAGGGCTGAAGCTTTCTTT; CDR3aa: CASSFTRAEAFF
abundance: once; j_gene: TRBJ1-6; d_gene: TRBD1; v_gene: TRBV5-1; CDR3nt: TGCGCCAGCAGCATTTTCTCCGGGACAGCCTCTTTAAGTTCACCCCTCCACTTT; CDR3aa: CASSIFSGTASLSSPLHF
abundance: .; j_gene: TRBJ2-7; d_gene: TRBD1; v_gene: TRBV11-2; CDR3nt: TGTGCCAGCAGCATCTCCGGGACAGGGTACGAGCAGTACTTC; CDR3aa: CASSISGTGYEQYF
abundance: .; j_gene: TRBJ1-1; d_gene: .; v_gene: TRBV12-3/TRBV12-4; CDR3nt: TGTGCCAGCAGTTTAGCGCTGGGGTCTGAAGCTTTCTTT; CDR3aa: CASSLALGSEAFF
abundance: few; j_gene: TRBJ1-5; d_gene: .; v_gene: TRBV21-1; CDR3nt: TGTGCCAGCAGAGAGGGACAGGGGATAAGCACAAGCAATCAGCCCCAGCATTTT; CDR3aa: CASREGQGISTSNQPQHF
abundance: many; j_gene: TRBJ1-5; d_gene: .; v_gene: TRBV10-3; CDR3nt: TGTGCCATCAGTGGGGAGAACCAGCCCCAGCATTTT; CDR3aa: CAISGENQPQHF
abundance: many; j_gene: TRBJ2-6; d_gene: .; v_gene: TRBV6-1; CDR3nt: TGTGCCAGCAGTGAATTAGCTGGGGCCAACGTCCTGACTTTC; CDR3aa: CASSELAGANVLTF
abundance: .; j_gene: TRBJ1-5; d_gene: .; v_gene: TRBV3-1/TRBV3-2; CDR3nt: TGTGCCAGCAGCCCTTCGGGGAATCAGCCCCAGCATTTT; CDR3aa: CASSPSGNQPQHF
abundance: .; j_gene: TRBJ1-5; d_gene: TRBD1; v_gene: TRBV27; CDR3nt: TGTGCCAGCAGTGGAACCGGGACAGGGACCAATCAGCCCCAGCATTTT; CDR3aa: CASSGTGTGTNQPQHF
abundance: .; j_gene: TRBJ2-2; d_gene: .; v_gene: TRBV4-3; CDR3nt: TGCGCCAGCAGCCAAGATGTGGGGGGAAGCGGAAACACCGGGGAGCTGTTTTTT; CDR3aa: CASSQDVGGSGNTGELFF
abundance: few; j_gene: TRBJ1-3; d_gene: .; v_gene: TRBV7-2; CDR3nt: TGTGCCAGCAGCTTAGTAGACTCTGGAAACACCATATATTTT; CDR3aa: CASSLVDSGNTIYF
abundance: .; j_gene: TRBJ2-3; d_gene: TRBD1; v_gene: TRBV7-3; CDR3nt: TGTGCCAGCAGCCCGGCCGGGACAGTGAGCACAGATACGCAGTATTTT; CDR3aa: CASSPAGTVSTDTQYF
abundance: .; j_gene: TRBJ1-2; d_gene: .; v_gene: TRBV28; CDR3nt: TGTGCCAGCAGTTTAGGGGCAAACTATGGCTACACCTTC; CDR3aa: CASSLGANYGYTF
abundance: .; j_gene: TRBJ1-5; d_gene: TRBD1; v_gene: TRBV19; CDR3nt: TGTGCCAGTAGTACCTTTACAGGGGGAGGTAGCAATCAGCCCCAGCATTTT; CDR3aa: CASSTFTGGGSNQPQHF
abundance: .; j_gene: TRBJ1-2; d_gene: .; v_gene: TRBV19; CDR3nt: TGTGCCAGTAGTGCCCAAGCTAACTATGGCTACACCTTC; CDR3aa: CASSAQANYGYTF
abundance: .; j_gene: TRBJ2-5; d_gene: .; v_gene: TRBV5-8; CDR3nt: TGTGCCAGCAGCTTGGGGACTCAAGAGACCCAGTACTTC; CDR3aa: CASSLGTQETQYF
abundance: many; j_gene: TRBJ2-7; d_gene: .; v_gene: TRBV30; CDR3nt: TGTGCCTGGAGGGTGGCAGCCAGCTCCTACGAGCAGTACTTC; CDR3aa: CAWRVAASSYEQYF